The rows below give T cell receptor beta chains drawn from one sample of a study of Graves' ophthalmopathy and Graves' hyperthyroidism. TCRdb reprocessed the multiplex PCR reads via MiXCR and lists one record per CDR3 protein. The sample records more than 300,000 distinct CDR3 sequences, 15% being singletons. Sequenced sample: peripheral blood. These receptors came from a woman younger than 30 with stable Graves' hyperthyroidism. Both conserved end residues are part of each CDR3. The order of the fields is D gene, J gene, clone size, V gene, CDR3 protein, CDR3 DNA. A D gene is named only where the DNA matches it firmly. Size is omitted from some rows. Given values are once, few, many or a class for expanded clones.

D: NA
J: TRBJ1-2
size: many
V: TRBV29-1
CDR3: CSVSLGYGYTF
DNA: TGCAGCGTATCCCTGGGGTATGGCTACACCTTC

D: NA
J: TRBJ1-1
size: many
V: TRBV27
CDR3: CASSFGRENTEAFF
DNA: TGTGCCAGCAGTTTTGGGAGGGAGAACACTGAAGCTTTCTTT

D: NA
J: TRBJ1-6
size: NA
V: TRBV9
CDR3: CASSVGTLGAPLHF
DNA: TGTGCCAGCAGCGTAGGAACTTTGGGGGCACCCCTCCACTTT

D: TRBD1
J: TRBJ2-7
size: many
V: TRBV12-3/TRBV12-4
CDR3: CASSSGTGGFMLYF
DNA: TGTGCCAGCAGTTCCGGGACAGGGGGCTTTATGTTGTACTTC

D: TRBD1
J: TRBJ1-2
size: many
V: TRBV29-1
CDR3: CSVEGDSLNYGYTF
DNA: TGCAGCGTTGAAGGGGACAGCTTAAACTATGGCTACACCTTC

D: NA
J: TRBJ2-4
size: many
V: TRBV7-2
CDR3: CASSPGVGNIQYF
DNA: TGTGCCAGCAGCCCCGGGGTAGGGAACATTCAGTACTTC

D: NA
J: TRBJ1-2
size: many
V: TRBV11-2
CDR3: CASSLVGAQAQYGYTF
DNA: TGTGCCAGCAGCTTAGTGGGTGCACAAGCGCAGTATGGCTACACCTTC

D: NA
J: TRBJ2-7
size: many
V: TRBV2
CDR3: CASSESSGGAYEQYF
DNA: TGTGCCAGCAGTGAATCGTCAGGAGGAGCCTACGAGCAGTACTTC

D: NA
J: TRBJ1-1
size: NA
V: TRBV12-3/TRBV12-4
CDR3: CASTVGSYTEAFF
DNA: TGTGCCAGCACCGTGGGCAGCTACACTGAAGCTTTCTTT

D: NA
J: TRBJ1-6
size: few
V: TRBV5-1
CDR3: CASSRYTGSSYNSPLHF
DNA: TGCGCCAGCAGTCGGTATACAGGGAGCTCCTATAATTCACCCCTCCACTTT

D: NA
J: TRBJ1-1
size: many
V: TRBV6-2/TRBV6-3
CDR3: CASSYRRGGAEAFF
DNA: TGTGCCAGCAGTTATCGCAGGGGAGGCGCTGAAGCTTTCTTT

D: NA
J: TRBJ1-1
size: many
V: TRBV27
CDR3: CASSRLKTKPMNTEAFF
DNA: TGTGCCAGCAGCCGGCTAAAGACAAAGCCGATGAACACTGAAGCTTTCTTT

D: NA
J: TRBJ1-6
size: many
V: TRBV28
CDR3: CASTSEAWNSPLHF
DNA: TGTGCCAGCACCTCTGAAGCTTGGAATTCACCCCTCCACTTT

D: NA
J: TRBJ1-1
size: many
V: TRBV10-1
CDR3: CASSESTELEAFF
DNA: TGCGCCAGCAGTGAGTCGACTGAATTGGAAGCTTTCTTT

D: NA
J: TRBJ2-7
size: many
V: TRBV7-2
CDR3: CASSLILGRDEQYF
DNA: TGTGCCAGCAGCTTAATACTAGGAAGAGACGAGCAGTACTTC

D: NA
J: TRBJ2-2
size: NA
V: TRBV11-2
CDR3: CASSSLSENTGELFF
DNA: TGTGCCAGCAGCTCCCTGTCCGAGAACACCGGGGAGCTGTTTTTT

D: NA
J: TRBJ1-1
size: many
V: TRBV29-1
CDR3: CSVEEVGHLLDTEAFF
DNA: TGCAGCGTTGAAGAGGTTGGGCATCTCCTTGACACTGAAGCTTTCTTT

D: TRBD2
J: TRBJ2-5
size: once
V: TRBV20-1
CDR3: CSVVSLGGEETQYF
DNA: TGCAGTGTGGTTTCTCTGGGGGGGGAAGAGACCCAGTACTTC

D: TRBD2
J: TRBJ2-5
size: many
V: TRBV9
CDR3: CASSARGLLYQETQYF
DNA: TGTGCCAGCAGCGCCCGGGGACTATTGTACCAAGAGACCCAGTACTTC

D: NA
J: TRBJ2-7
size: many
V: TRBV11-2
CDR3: CASSLVPGLEYEQYF
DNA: TGTGCCAGCAGCTTAGTACCGGGTTTGGAGTACGAGCAGTACTTC

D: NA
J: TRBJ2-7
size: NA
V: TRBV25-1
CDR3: CASSEAGKQYF
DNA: TGTGCCAGCAGTGAAGCAGGAAAGCAGTACTTC

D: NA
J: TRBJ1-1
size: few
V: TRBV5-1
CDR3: CASSLGWLRMNTEAFF
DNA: TGCGCCAGCAGCTTGGGGTGGCTTCGAATGAACACTGAAGCTTTCTTT

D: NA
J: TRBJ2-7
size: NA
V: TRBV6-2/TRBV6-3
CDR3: CASSYSKEQELTYEQYF
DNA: TGTGCCAGCAGTTACTCGAAGGAGCAGGAACTGACCTACGAGCAGTACTTC

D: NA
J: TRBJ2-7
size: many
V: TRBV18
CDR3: CASSPLGQDYEQYF
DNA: TGTGCCAGCTCACCACTAGGACAAGACTACGAGCAGTACTTC

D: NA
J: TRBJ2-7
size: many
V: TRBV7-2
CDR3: CASAQGGGQFEQYF
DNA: TGTGCCAGCGCTCAAGGAGGGGGGCAGTTCGAGCAGTACTTC

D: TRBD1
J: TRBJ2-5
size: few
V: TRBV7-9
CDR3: CASSLGTGGMETQYF
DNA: TGTGCCAGCAGCTTAGGGACAGGGGGCATGGAGACCCAGTACTTC

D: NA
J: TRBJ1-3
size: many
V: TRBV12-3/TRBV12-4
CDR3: CASSRTGNTIYF
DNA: TGTGCCAGCAGTAGGACTGGAAACACCATATATTTT

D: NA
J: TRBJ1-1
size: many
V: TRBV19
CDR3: CASSIGGAQNTEAFF
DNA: TGTGCCAGTAGTATAGGGGGTGCCCAGAACACTGAAGCTTTCTTT

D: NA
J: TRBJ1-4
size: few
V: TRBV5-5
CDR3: CASSLAPVNEKLFF
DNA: TGTGCCAGCAGCTTGGCCCCCGTTAATGAAAAACTGTTTTTT

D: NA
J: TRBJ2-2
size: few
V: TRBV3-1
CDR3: CASSQDGRNTGELFF
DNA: TGTGCCAGCAGCCAAGATGGGCGCAACACCGGGGAGCTGTTTTTT

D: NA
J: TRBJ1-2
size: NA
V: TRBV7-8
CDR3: CASSLSLDGYYGYTF
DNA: TGTGCCAGCAGCTTAAGCCTGGACGGTTACTATGGCTACACCTTC

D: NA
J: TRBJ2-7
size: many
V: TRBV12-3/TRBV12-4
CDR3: CASSLRISYEQYF
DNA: TGTGCCAGCAGTTTGCGTATTTCCTACGAGCAGTACTTC

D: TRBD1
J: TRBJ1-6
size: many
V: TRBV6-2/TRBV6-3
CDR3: CASSYSLTGGVLRKRSPLHF
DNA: TGTGCCAGCAGTTATTCCCTGACAGGGGGCGTACTTCGGAAGAGATCACCCCTCCACTTT